These 24 T cell receptor beta chains were all obtained from the same sample, sequenced in a study of blood T cell repertoires in COVID-19. TCRdb's table, derived via immunoSEQ multiplex PCR, lists solely in-frame clones and lacks some. The sample consists of about 98,000 clones, roughly 80% of them appearing once. The specimen was peripheral blood. These receptors originate from a woman of 80 years or more with acute or convalescent COVID-19.

The chain couples TRBV30 to TRBJ2-7, with D maybe TRBD2 (7 bases). CDR1 and CDR2 from the germline V gene are GTSNPN and SVGIG (reference sequence). V lost 4 bases to trimming and J lost 4 bases, with 17 bases between them. The CDR3 is made up of 14 amino acids. CDR3 nucleotide sequence: TGTGCCTGGAACCGACCGGGGGGCCCTTACGAGCAGTACTTC. This sequence encodes CAWNRPGGPYEQYF.

About this clone itself: Compared with germline, one end of the junction differs, possibly owing to a read error. The chain employs TRBV5-1 and TRBJ2-5; 8 bases are a match to TRBD1. The germline gives CDR1 SGHRS, CDR2 YFSETQ. This CDR3 spans 16 amino acids. The CDR3 protein is CASGLGRQGNGETQYF. The DNA for the CDR3 is TGCGCCAGCGGCTTGGGGCGACAGGGGAACGGGGAGACCCAGTACTTC.

This chain uses TRBV10-3 with TRBJ1-2; possibly TRBD1 for D (6 bases). Trimming removed 5 bases at V and 3 bases at J, with 13 bases between. Germline V CDR1 and CDR2: ENHRY, SYGVKD. The CDR3 sequence is 14 residues long. The CDR3 nucleotides read TGTGCCATCAGTAAACAGGGATCCGACTATGGCTACACCTTC. Its translation: CAISKQGSDYGYTF.

V is TRBV19 and J is TRBJ2-3; 9 nucleotides line up with TRBD1. The CDR3 covers 17 residues. V dropped 1 base and J dropped 7; count of bases not matched to a gene: 12. Germline V gene data show CDR1 as LNHDA and CDR2 as SQIVND (reference sequence). CDR3 DNA: TGTGCCAGTAGTATAGGGTTAGGGGACAGGGACCACAATACGCAGTATTTT. Translating it yields CASSIGLGDRDHNTQYF. Complete variable domain (other parts from reference TRBV19 and TRBJ2-3): DGGITQSPKYLFRKEGQNVTLSCEQNLNHDAMYWYRQDPGQGLRLIYYSQIVNDFQKGDIAEGYSVSREKKESFPLTVTSAQKNPTAFYLCASSIGLGDRDHNTQYFGPGTRLTVL.

The chain employs TRBV13 and TRBJ2-5; possibly TRBD2 for D (6 bases). The V end lost 1 base, the J end lost 5 bases, and 14 bases lay between the germline ends. Germline lookup yields CDR1 PRHDT and CDR2 FYEKMQ (reference sequence). The CDR3 totals 15 residues. CDR3 nucleotides: TGTGCCAGCAGCTTAGCGGGACTGGCCGGCGAGACCCAGTACTTC. It translates to CASSLAGLAGETQYF.

This chain connects TRBV15 to TRBJ2-7; D is possibly TRBD2 (7 bases). CDR1 is LNHNV and CDR2 is YYDKDF in the germline V gene (reference sequence). V was pared by 5 bases and J by 0 bases, with 11 bases between. The length of the CDR3 is 14 residues. CDR3 sequence: CATSGGGGSYEQYF. The CDR3 nucleotides read TGTGCCACCAGCGGGGGAGGGGGCTCCTACGAGCAGTACTTC.

The V and J genes are TRBV5-1 and TRBJ1-1; D is perhaps TRBD1 (5 bases). V was clipped by 1 base and J by 4 bases, with 11 bases between them. The CDR3 is made up of 14 amino acids. The germline V gene has CDR1 SGHRS and CDR2 YFSETQ. The CDR3 loop is CASSLKGKGTEAFF. DNA of the CDR3: TGCGCCAGCAGCTTGAAGGGGAAGGGCACTGAAGCTTTCTTT.

The gene calls are TRBV18 and TRBJ1-1; 8 bases agree with TRBD1. Germline loops: CDR1 KGHSH, CDR2 LQKENI. This CDR3 spans 16 amino acids. After removal of 2 bases from V and 0 bases from J, the junction contained 5 bases not matched to a gene. CDR3: CASSPGQGALNTEAFF. The CDR3 DNA is TGTGCCAGCTCACCAGGGCAGGGGGCACTGAACACTGAAGCTTTCTTT.

This clone occurred a few times. The J gene is TRBJ2-5, the V gene TRBV7-8; possibly TRBD2 for D (6 bases). The V end lost 3 bases, the J end lost 2 bases, and 16 bases lay between the germline ends. This CDR3 region has 16 residues. The germline V gene encodes CDR1 SGHVS and CDR2 FQNEAQ. CDR3 in DNA: TGTGCCAGCAGCTTTGGGTCATTGCGGGGTCAAGAGACCCAGTACTTC. This gives the protein CASSFGSLRGQETQYF.

The chain recombines TRBV7-2 with TRBJ1-1, with D possibly matching TRBD1 (5 bases). The CDR3 covers 13 residues. The germline V gene has CDR1 SGHTA and CDR2 FQGNSA. Trimming left V 8 bases short and J 4 bases short, with 14 bases between. The CDR3 sequence is CASLPRRGTEAFF. CDR3 sequence (DNA): TGTGCCAGCCTCCCTAGGAGGGGCACTGAAGCTTTCTTT.

The J gene is TRBJ2-1, the V gene TRBV7-9; TRBD2 is a possible D gene (5 bases). Germline V gene data show CDR1 as SEHNR and CDR2 as FQNEAQ (reference sequence). Trimming stripped 5 bases from V and 9 bases from J, with 17 bases between. The CDR3 is 14 residues long. The CDR3 loop is CASSPWTPRGEQFF. As DNA, the CDR3 is TGTGCCAGCAGCCCATGGACTCCTCGCGGTGAGCAGTTCTTC.

The V gene is TRBV18, the J gene TRBJ2-2, with a tentative D call TRBD1 (5 bases). The CDR3 is 14 amino acids. V was clipped by 2 bases and J by 2 bases, with 6 bases between them. Germline V gene sequence: CDR1 KGHSH, CDR2 LQKENI. CDR3 bases: TGTGCCAGCTCACCAGGGGCTAACACCGGGGAGCTGTTTTTT. Protein: CASSPGANTGELFF. The entire variable domain, with the rest obtained from reference TRBV18 and TRBJ2-2, is as follows: NAGVMQNPRHLVRRRGQEARLRCSPMKGHSHVYWYRQLPEEGLKFMVYLQKENIIDESGMPKERFSAEFPKEGPSILRIQQVVRGDSAAYFCASSPGANTGELFFGEGSRLTVL.

The genes are TRBV10-3 and TRBJ1-1; tentatively, D is TRBD1 (5 bases). CDR3 size: 13 residues. V lost 8 bases and J 1 base, leaving 11 bases between the germline ends. Germline V gene sequence: CDR1 ENHRY, CDR2 SYGVKD. The DNA for the CDR3 is TGTGCCATCGTTGAGACAGCGAACACTGAAGCTTTCTTT. Amino acid sequence: CAIVETANTEAFF.

The V call is TRBV28, the J call TRBJ2-6, with D unresolved. Germline-derived CDR1 and CDR2 are MDHEN and SYDVKM. This CDR3 contains 14 residues. V lost 4 bases and J 0 bases, leaving 4 bases between the germline ends. CDR3 sequence: CASSWASGANVLTF. In nucleotides, the CDR3 is TGTGCCAGCAGTTGGGCCTCTGGGGCCAACGTCCTGACTTTC.

The chain couples TRBV7-6 to TRBJ1-1; D unresolved. V was clipped by 5 bases and J by 5 bases, with 12 bases between them. CDR1 and CDR2 from the germline V gene are SGHVS and FNYEAQ. The CDR3 loop spans 13 amino acids. CDR3 residues: CASSQISGTEAFF. The CDR3 DNA follows: TGTGCCAGCAGCCAAATCAGTGGTACTGAAGCTTTCTTT.

This chain joins TRBV19 and TRBJ1-6; D remains unclear. V lost 1 base, J lost 0 bases, and 10 bases lay in between. Germline V CDR1 and CDR2: LNHDA, SQIVND (reference sequence). The CDR3 runs to 17 residues. This chain's CDR3 is CASSIGFGSSYNSPLHF. As DNA, the CDR3 is TGTGCCAGTAGTATAGGGTTCGGGAGCTCCTATAATTCACCCCTCCACTTT.

This clone was recorded once. The rearrangement links TRBV28 to TRBJ1-2; TRBD1 is a possible D gene (6 bases). Deletions cut 1 base from V and 4 bases from J, with 16 bases between. Germline-derived CDR1 and CDR2 are MDHEN and SYDVKM. CDR3 length equals 16 residues. Here the CDR3 DNA reads TGTGCCAGCAGTTTATTGGGGGCGGAAGGATCCTATGGCTACACCTTC. Translating it yields CASSLLGAEGSYGYTF.

With regard to this clone: The junction shows a germline mismatch at one end, possibly a read error. V and J are TRBV5-1 and TRBJ2-3; possible D gene TRBD1, 5 bases. This CDR3 contains 17 residues. In germline, CDR1 is SGHRS, CDR2 YFSETQ. The CDR3 region is CASSLNSGSQGGLGGYF. In DNA form, the CDR3 reads TGCGCCAGCAGCTTGAATTCTGGTAGCCAGGGTGGGCTCGGTGGGTACTTT.

The chain has TRBV2 and TRBJ1-2, with 7 bases aligning to TRBD1. The CDR3 runs to 12 residues. Germline values: CDR1 SNHLY, CDR2 FYNNEI. The V and J ends lost 7 bases and 5 bases, in that order; junction bases with no gene match: 4. The chain's CDR3 is CASMGQKYGYTF. DNA for the CDR3: TGTGCCAGCATGGGACAGAAATATGGCTACACCTTC.

This chain uses TRBV19 with TRBJ2-6, with 7 bases lining up with TRBD1. CDR3 size: 16 residues. Germline CDR1 is LNHDA and CDR2 is SQIVND (reference sequence). J was trimmed by 0 bases and V by 10 bases; bases with no gene match: 9. CDR3 sequence reads: CATRDSDYSGANVLTF. CDR3 nucleotide sequence: TGTGCCACCCGGGACAGTGATTACTCTGGGGCCAACGTCCTGACTTTC.

The chain uses TRBV11-2 and TRBJ2-1, with a possible D match to TRBD2 (6 bases). The CDR3 totals 17 residues. The V gene lost 1 base and the J gene lost 8 bases, with 21 bases spanning the gap. CDR1 and CDR2 (germline): SGHAT, FQNNGV. The CDR3 is CASSLGVSRGAWDEQFF. The CDR3 DNA reads as TGTGCCAGCAGCTTAGGGGTTAGTCGCGGGGCATGGGATGAGCAGTTCTTC.

This chain connects TRBV4-3 to TRBJ1-6; 7 bases line up with TRBD1. V lost 0 bases to trimming and J lost 10 bases; unmatched junction nucleotides: 6. This CDR3 is 15 amino acids long. Germline values: CDR1 LGHNA, CDR2 YSLEER. CDR3 protein: CASSQDPGGQSPLHF. CDR3 bases: TGCGCCAGCAGCCAAGATCCAGGGGGTCAATCACCCCTCCACTTT.

The V call is TRBV6-5, the J call TRBJ1-3, with D tentatively TRBD1 (5 bases). Germline loops: CDR1 MNHEY, CDR2 SVGAGI. CDR3 length equals 15 residues. The ends were cut back, 5 bases at V and 4 bases at J, with 15 bases in the middle. CDR3 sequence reads: CASSRSREAGNTIYF. DNA for the CDR3: TGTGCCAGCAGTAGATCCAGGGAAGCCGGAAACACCATATATTTT.

The rearrangement links TRBV30 to TRBJ1-2; TRBD1 agrees at 11 bases. The CDR3 runs 15 residues. V lost 1 base to trimming and J lost 4 bases; unmatched junction nucleotides: 5. The germline V gene encodes CDR1 GTSNPN and CDR2 SVGIG (reference sequence). The CDR3 nucleotides are TGTGCCTGGAGTGCGGACAGGGGGCGAGGCTATGGCTACACCTTC. Its protein product is CAWSADRGRGYGYTF.